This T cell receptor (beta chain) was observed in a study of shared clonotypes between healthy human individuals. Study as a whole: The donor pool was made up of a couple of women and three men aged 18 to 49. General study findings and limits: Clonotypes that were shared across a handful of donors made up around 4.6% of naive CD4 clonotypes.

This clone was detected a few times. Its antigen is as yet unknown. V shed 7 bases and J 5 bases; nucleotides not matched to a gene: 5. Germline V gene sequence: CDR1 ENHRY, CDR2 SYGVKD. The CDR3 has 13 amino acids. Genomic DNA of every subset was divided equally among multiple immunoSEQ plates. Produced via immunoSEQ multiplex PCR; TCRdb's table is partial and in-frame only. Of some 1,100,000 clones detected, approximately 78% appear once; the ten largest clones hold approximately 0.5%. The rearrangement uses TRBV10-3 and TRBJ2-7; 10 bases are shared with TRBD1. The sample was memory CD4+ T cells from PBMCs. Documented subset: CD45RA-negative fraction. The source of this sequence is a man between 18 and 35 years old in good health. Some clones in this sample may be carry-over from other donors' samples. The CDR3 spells CAIKTGGGDEQYF. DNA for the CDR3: TGTGCCATCAAGACAGGGGGCGGCGACGAGCAGTACTTC.